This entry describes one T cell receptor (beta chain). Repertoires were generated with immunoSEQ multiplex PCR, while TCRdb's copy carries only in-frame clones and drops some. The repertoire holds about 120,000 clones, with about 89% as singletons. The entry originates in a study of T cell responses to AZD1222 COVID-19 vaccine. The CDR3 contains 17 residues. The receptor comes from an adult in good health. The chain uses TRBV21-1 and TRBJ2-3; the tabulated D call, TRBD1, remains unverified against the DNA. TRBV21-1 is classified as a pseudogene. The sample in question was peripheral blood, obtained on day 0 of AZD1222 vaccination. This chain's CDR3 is CASSGRGPGQGYDTQYF. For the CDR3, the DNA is TGTGCCAGCAGCGGAAGAGGACCGGGACAGGGATATGATACGCAGTATTTT.